Below are 28 T cell receptor beta chains sequenced from a single sample in a study of shared clonotypes between healthy human individuals. Sequencing used immunoSEQ multiplex PCR; TCRdb keeps in-frame clones, though not all of them. The data contain under 650,000 clones, 95% to 97% of them singletons. Material: naive CD4+ T cells sorted from blood. Indicated subset: CD45RA+ positively selected. Source of these receptors: a woman in her twenties or thirties in good health.

The V gene is TRBV28, the J gene TRBJ2-7; the D is unclear. With 2 bases removed from V and 3 bases from J, the gap between germline ends came to 17 bases. The CDR3 runs 16 residues. The germline CDR1 and CDR2 sequences are MDHEN and SYDVKM. The CDR3 DNA reads as TGTGCCAGCAGTTTAGGCTCCCGCCAATCTTACTACGAGCAGTACTTC. It translates to CASSLGSRQSYYEQYF.

The rearrangement links TRBV4-1 to TRBJ2-1; D possibly uses TRBD1 or TRBD2 (5 bases each). CDR1 is MGHRA and CDR2 is YSYEKL in the germline V gene. The CDR3 has 15 residues. V lost 1 base to trimming and J lost 3 bases, with 10 bases between them. The CDR3, as DNA: TGCGCCAGCAGCCAAGTGGGGGAGCTCTACAATGAGCAGTTCTTC. This codes for CASSQVGELYNEQFF.

The V and J genes are TRBV4-1 and TRBJ2-1; 7 bases align to TRBD2. This CDR3 has 16 amino acids. With V trimmed by 1 base and J by 3 bases, 6 bases remained unmatched. Germline V gives CDR1 MGHRA, CDR2 YSYEKL. CDR3 amino acids: CASSQVSGGSYNEQFF. Here the CDR3 DNA reads TGCGCCAGCAGCCAAGTTAGCGGCGGGAGCTACAATGAGCAGTTCTTC.

V is TRBV10-3 and J is TRBJ2-3; the D gene could be TRBD1 or TRBD2 (6 bases each). Trimming took 8 bases from V and 0 from J, leaving 18 bases between them. Germline CDR1 is ENHRY and CDR2 is SYGVKD. The CDR3 spans 16 residues. The CDR3 DNA reads as TGTGCCATCCGACGTCAAGGGGGGCAGAGCACAGATACGCAGTATTTT. Its protein product is CAIRRQGGQSTDTQYF.

The chain is built from TRBV7-3 and TRBJ1-1; 9 bases match TRBD1. This CDR3 has 15 residues. Germline-derived CDR1 and CDR2 are SGHTA and FQGTGA. J was trimmed by 4 bases and V by 4 bases; bases with no gene match: 7. CDR3 residues: CASSWDRAVGTEAFF. DNA for the CDR3: TGTGCCAGCAGCTGGGACAGGGCCGTTGGCACTGAAGCTTTCTTT. Looking up the rest from reference TRBV7-3 and TRBJ1-1 gives the full variable domain: GAGVSQTPSNKVTEKGKYVELRCDPISGHTALYWYRQSLGQGPEFLIYFQGTGAADDSGLPNDRFFAVRPEGSVSTLKIQRTERGDSAVYLCASSWDRAVGTEAFFGQGTRLTVV.

The CDR3 DNA sequence: TGCGCCAGCAGTAGGACCCGGCCCGGGGATACGCAGTATTTT. This translates into CASSRTRPGDTQYF. V and J are TRBV10-1 and TRBJ2-3; D unclear. The CDR3 is 14 amino acids. Germline-derived CDR1 and CDR2 are WNHNN and SYGVQD (reference sequence). Trimming left V 5 bases short and J 6 bases short, with 15 bases between.

The J gene is TRBJ2-1, the V gene TRBV10-3; D is ambiguous. The germline V gene has CDR1 ENHRY and CDR2 SYGVKD. V was shortened by 8 bases and J by 1 base, with 6 bases between the two germline ends. This CDR3 spans 12 amino acids. CDR3 in DNA: TGTGCCATCGGCGATTCCTACAATGAGCAGTTCTTC. Translation gives CAIGDSYNEQFF.

The chain has TRBV28 and TRBJ2-5; 11 nucleotides match TRBD2. The J call is doubtful: the DNA matches TRBJ2-7 better. CDR3 length: 15 residues. Germline values: CDR1 MDHEN, CDR2 SYDVKM. CDR3 in DNA: TGTGCCAGCAGTTCCATAGCGGGAGGGGCCCACGAGCAGTACTTC. Translating it yields CASSSIAGGAHEQYF.

The chain is built from TRBV5-1 and TRBJ2-5; perhaps TRBD2 as D (5 bases). V lost 4 bases, J lost 5 bases, and 18 bases lay in between. From germline, CDR1 is SGHRS and CDR2 YFSETQ. This CDR3 region has 15 residues. Here the CDR3 DNA reads TGCGCCAGCAGCCCGAATCTCGGGGTCAGTGAGACCCAGTACTTC. Translating it yields CASSPNLGVSETQYF.

This chain joins TRBV6-1 and TRBJ2-7; D call uncertain. The V and J ends lost 4 bases and 6 bases respectively, with 10 bases between them. The CDR3 runs to 12 residues. Germline values: CDR1 MNHNS, CDR2 SASEGT. CDR3 amino acids: CASSATSGEQYF. CDR3 coding DNA: TGTGCCAGCAGTGCCACCTCCGGCGAGCAGTACTTC.

This clone came up once. J is TRBJ2-3 and V is TRBV6-6; D possibly matches TRBD1 or TRBD2 (5 bases each). The CDR3 has 16 amino acids. V dropped 5 bases and J dropped 2 bases, with 17 bases sitting between them. Germline V gene sequence: CDR1 MNHNY, CDR2 SVGAGI (reference sequence). CDR3 bases: TGTGCCAGCAGTGCCCCCGGGACCCCATTCACAGATACGCAGTATTTT. This gives the protein CASSAPGTPFTDTQYF.

The chain links TRBV18 to TRBJ2-1; D gene uncertain. Between the trimmed V and J ends, which lost 2 bases and 9 bases, there was a span of 11 bases. Germline V CDR1 and CDR2: KGHSH, LQKENI. This CDR3 spans 13 amino acids. Written as DNA, the CDR3 is TGTGCCAGCTCACCAACGATTGCGACTGAGCAGTTCTTC. As protein: CASSPTIATEQFF.

The chain recombines TRBV18 with TRBJ1-2, with a weak D call TRBD1 (5 bases). The V gene's germline CDR1 is KGHSH and CDR2 LQKENI. The CDR3 runs to 13 residues. V dropped 2 bases and J dropped 4 bases, with 8 bases sitting between them. The CDR3 bases are TGTGCCAGCTCACCAGCAGGGACCTATGGCTACACCTTC. This encodes CASSPAGTYGYTF. The full variable domain, with the rest looked up from reference TRBV18 and TRBJ1-2, is NAGVMQNPRHLVRRRGQEARLRCSPMKGHSHVYWYRQLPEEGLKFMVYLQKENIIDESGMPKERFSAEFPKEGPSILRIQQVVRGDSAAYFCASSPAGTYGYTFGSGTRLTVV.

This chain joins TRBV5-4 and TRBJ2-7; D not resolved. V was cut by 2 bases and J by 2 bases, with 2 bases left in between. This CDR3 contains 11 residues. Per the germline V gene, CDR1 is SGHNT and CDR2 is YYREEE (reference sequence). In DNA, the CDR3 is TGTGCCAGCAGCTTACCCTACGAGCAGTACTTC. It translates to CASSLPYEQYF.

The V call is TRBV4-2, the J call TRBJ1-2; D not resolved. Germline lookup yields CDR1 LGHNA and CDR2 YNFKEQ. The CDR3 contains 13 residues. Trimming took 0 bases from V and 4 from J, leaving 6 bases between them. The CDR3 sequence is CASSQEALYGYTF. CDR3 DNA sequence: TGTGCCAGCAGCCAAGAAGCGCTCTATGGCTACACCTTC.

This rearrangement joins TRBV18 to TRBJ2-7, with 7 nucleotides matching TRBD1. Germline values: CDR1 KGHSH, CDR2 LQKENI. The trim removed 1 base at V and 5 bases at J, leaving 5 bases unmatched. The CDR3 spans 14 residues. CDR3 sequence reads: CASSPLPGQDEQYF. Written as DNA, the CDR3 is TGTGCCAGCTCACCACTCCCCGGACAGGACGAGCAGTACTTC.

This rearrangement joins TRBV29-1 to TRBJ1-1; D is uncertain. CDR3 length: 12 residues. CDR1 and CDR2 (germline): SQVTM, ANQGSEA. V lost 4 bases, J lost 3 bases, and 9 bases lay in between. The CDR3 sequence: CSVGAGHTEAFF. CDR3 nucleotide sequence: TGCAGCGTTGGGGCCGGGCACACTGAAGCTTTCTTT.

The V gene is TRBV4-1, the J gene TRBJ2-7; the D is unclear. The ends were cut back, 0 bases at V and 3 bases at J, with 9 bases in the middle. CDR1 and CDR2 from the germline V gene are MGHRA and YSYEKL. The CDR3 length is 14 residues. CDR3 in amino acids: CASSQDSMGYEQYF. CDR3 bases: TGCGCCAGCAGCCAAGATAGCATGGGCTACGAGCAGTACTTC.

This clone was detected a few times. The J gene is TRBJ1-5, the V gene TRBV28; 7 positions agree with TRBD1. Unmatched junction bases numbered 7, after V lost 6 bases and J lost 2 bases. CDR1 is MDHEN, CDR2 SYDVKM, per germline. The CDR3 covers 15 residues. CDR3 sequence reads: CASRLRGVGNQPQHF. The CDR3 DNA reads TGTGCCAGCAGGCTCAGGGGGGTCGGCAATCAGCCCCAGCATTTT.

This rearrangement joins TRBV5-1 to TRBJ2-7; maybe TRBD1 (6 bases). V dropped 4 bases and J dropped 3 bases, with 14 bases sitting between them. CDR1 and CDR2 (germline): SGHRS, YFSETQ. CDR3 length equals 14 residues. This CDR3 reads CASSILLQGYEQYF. The CDR3 bases are TGCGCCAGCAGCATCCTCTTACAGGGCTACGAGCAGTACTTC.

The J gene is TRBJ1-1, the V gene TRBV6-6, with D perhaps TRBD1 (5 bases). The CDR3 length is 15 residues. The germline V gene has CDR1 MNHNY and CDR2 SVGAGI (reference sequence). V dropped 2 bases and J dropped 5 bases, with 15 bases sitting between them. The CDR3 DNA follows: TGTGCCAGCAGTTACGCGGCAGGTGCAGGGACTGAAGCTTTCTTT. Translated: CASSYAAGAGTEAFF.

The V and J genes are TRBV21-1 and TRBJ1-1. TRBV21-1 is classified as a pseudogene. The CDR3 is 10 amino acids. The CDR3 sequence is CARMNTEAFF. The DNA of the CDR3 is TGTGCCAGGATGAACACTGAAGCTTTCTTT.

The J gene is TRBJ2-5, the V gene TRBV5-4, with 7 bases aligning to TRBD2. The J call could be wrong; TRBJ2-7 is a better fit for the DNA end. Germline lookup yields CDR1 SGHNT and CDR2 YYREEE (reference sequence). The CDR3 extends over 16 amino acids. CDR3 nucleotides: TGTGCCAGCAGCCAAGGAGCGGGACCTAGCTCCTACGAGCAGTACTTC. Encoded protein: CASSQGAGPSSYEQYF.

A remark on this clone: This sample includes further DNA sequences coding for the same CDR3. The chain joins TRBV20-1 to TRBJ1-1, with no clear D. Trimming took 5 bases from V and 1 from J, leaving 5 bases between them. Per germline, CDR1 DFQATT and CDR2 SNEGSKA (reference sequence). The CDR3 sequence is 11 residues long. CDR3 bases: TGCAGTGCTGCAGGGAACACTGAAGCTTTCTTT. Its translation is CSAAGNTEAFF.

This clone was counted once. The chain employs TRBV6-5 and TRBJ2-1; 8 bases align to TRBD2. The CDR3 runs to 14 residues. V was clipped by 4 bases and J by 7 bases; unmatched bases: 6. The germline gives CDR1 MNHEY, CDR2 SVGAGI. In nucleotides, the CDR3 is TGTGCCAGCAGTTCGCGACTAGCGCTTAATGAGCAGTTCTTC. Protein sequence: CASSSRLALNEQFF.

This chain links TRBV5-1 with TRBJ2-5; 10 nucleotides line up with TRBD2. Germline V lookup: CDR1 SGHRS, CDR2 YFSETQ. V trimming: 4 bases; J trimming: 5 bases; junction bases outside the gene matches: 23. This CDR3 region has 20 residues. In nucleotides, the CDR3 is TGCGCCAGCAGCCCCCGGGCCGGGACTAGCGCCTACCGGGGGAAGGAGACCCAGTACTTC. This gives the protein CASSPRAGTSAYRGKETQYF.

The J gene is TRBJ1-5, the V gene TRBV18; D uncertain. V dropped 4 bases and J dropped 4 bases, with 8 bases sitting between them. The germline V gene encodes CDR1 KGHSH and CDR2 LQKENI. This CDR3 region has 13 residues. DNA of the CDR3: TGTGCCAGCTCACGCGGTGGGAATCAGCCCCAGCATTTT. Its translation is CASSRGGNQPQHF.

The V and J genes are TRBV10-3 and TRBJ2-1; maybe TRBD2 (5 bases). V lost 6 bases and J 8 bases, leaving 11 bases between the germline ends. The CDR3 length is 12 residues. Germline V CDR1 and CDR2: ENHRY, SYGVKD. CDR3 sequence: CAIRTSGYEQFF. CDR3 DNA: TGTGCCATCAGGACCTCGGGGTATGAGCAGTTCTTC.